The 19 T cell receptor beta chains listed next were all sequenced from one sample in a study of CD8 T cells in ankylosing spondylitis. MiXCR, run by TCRdb on the 5' RACE reads, gives a single entry per CDR3 protein. Of roughly 450,000 distinct CDR3 sequences in the sample, about 25% were seen once. Points from the study as a whole: Roughly 8 highly homologous variants made up a TCR beta motif, and this motif appeared characteristic of ankylosing spondylitis blood.

These receptors' targets are unknown. Sequenced sample: blood, either unsorted or a sorted T cell fraction (not recorded which). These receptors originate from a male donor with ankylosing spondylitis.

The genes are TRBV5-5 and TRBJ2-1, with D tentatively TRBD1 or TRBD2 (5 bases each). This CDR3 has 18 residues. The V gene lost 1 base and the J gene lost 3 bases, with 20 bases spanning the gap. The germline V gene encodes CDR1 SGHKS and CDR2 YYEKEE (reference sequence). DNA of the CDR3: TGTGCCAGCAGCTTGTCCGACCCGGGACGCCATGGCTACAATGAGCAGTTCTTC. It yields the protein CASSLSDPGRHGYNEQFF.

This chain joins TRBV28 and TRBJ2-3, with 7 positions matching TRBD2. V shed 8 bases and J 3 bases; nucleotides not matched to a gene: 8. The CDR3 length is 14 residues. Per germline, CDR1 MDHEN and CDR2 SYDVKM. CDR3 DNA sequence: TGTGCCAGCGGGCCCTCACTAGCGACAGATACGCAGTATTTT. It is translated as CASGPSLATDTQYF. Combining the CDR3 with reference TRBV28 and TRBJ2-3 gives the whole variable domain DVKVTQSSRYLVKRTGEKVFLECVQDMDHENMFWYRQDPGLGLRLIYFSYDVKMKEKGDIPEGYSVSREKKERFSLILESASTNQTSMYLCASGPSLATDTQYFGPGTRLTVL.

V usage is TRBV7-2 and J usage is TRBJ2-3; D ambiguous. From germline, CDR1 is SGHTA and CDR2 FQGNSA. This CDR3 region has 13 residues. V gave up 10 bases and J gave up 4 bases, with 15 bases separating them. CDR3 in amino acids: CATRIYSSDTQYF. CDR3 in DNA: TGTGCCACCCGGATTTACTCCTCAGATACGCAGTATTTT.

This clonotype was counted only a few times. The chain links TRBV5-6 to TRBJ2-3; the D call may be TRBD1 or TRBD2 (5 bases each). The V gene lost 3 bases and the J gene lost 9 bases, with 14 bases spanning the gap. Germline V lookup: CDR1 SGHDT, CDR2 YYEEEE. This CDR3 comprises 13 residues. The CDR3 DNA sequence: TGTGCCAGCAGCTCGGGACCCACGACAACGCAGTATTTT. Amino acids: CASSSGPTTTQYF.

This clonotype came up a few times. V usage is TRBV29-1 and J usage is TRBJ1-2, with 8 bases that match TRBD1. V lost 7 bases and J lost 3; bases outside the gene matches: 7. Germline V CDR1 and CDR2: SQVTM, ANQGSEA. The CDR3 sequence is 13 residues long. Written as DNA, the CDR3 is TGCAGCGCCGCGACAGGGGCCGACTATGGCTACACCTTC. Its translation is CSAATGADYGYTF.

There are a few counts of this clonotype. The chain couples TRBV20-1 to TRBJ1-3; D is perhaps TRBD1 (5 bases). The length of the CDR3 is 13 residues. Germline CDR1 and CDR2: DFQATT and SNEGSKA (reference sequence). The V end was cut by 7 bases, the J end by 3 bases, with 13 bases between. CDR3 coding DNA: TGCAGTGTGATCGGGACCTATGGAAACACCATATATTTT. Translating gives CSVIGTYGNTIYF.

V gene TRBV20-1 combines with J gene TRBJ2-3, with 12 bases fitting TRBD2. V lost 3 bases to trimming and J lost 2 bases; unmatched junction nucleotides: 3. There are 15 residues in the CDR3. Germline-derived CDR1 and CDR2 are DFQATT and SNEGSKA (reference sequence). CDR3 sequence: CSASLAGGVTDTQYF. DNA for the CDR3: TGCAGTGCTAGCCTAGCGGGAGGGGTCACAGATACGCAGTATTTT.

In this sample, this clonotype turned up a few times. V gene TRBV7-2 combines with J gene TRBJ1-6; tentatively, D is TRBD1 (6 bases). The germline V gene encodes CDR1 SGHTA and CDR2 FQGNSA. Trimming shortened V by 5 bases and J by 7 bases, and 15 bases separated the two germline ends. The CDR3 covers 15 residues. The CDR3 reads CASSPQGPGNSPLHF. The CDR3 bases are TGTGCCAGCAGCCCCCAGGGGCCAGGAAATTCACCCCTCCACTTT.

This clonotype turned up a few times. The CDR3 DNA is TGTGCCAGCAGTTTAGTTGGGGGTGCGCTGCTCTACTCCTACGAGCAGTACTTC. Its protein is CASSLVGGALLYSYEQYF. The chain employs TRBV12-3 or TRBV12-4 and TRBJ2-7; either TRBD1 or TRBD2 may fit D (5 bases each). The CDR3 is made up of 18 amino acids. Deletions cut 1 base from V and 0 bases from J, with 19 bases between.

This clonotype was observed many times. This rearrangement joins TRBV6-2 or TRBV6-3 to TRBJ2-3, with 7 bases aligning to TRBD2. Germline V gene lookup returns CDR1 MNHEY and CDR2 SVGEGT. CDR3 length equals 16 residues. V trimming: 2 bases; J trimming: 3 bases; junction bases outside the gene matches: 8. In DNA form, the CDR3 reads TGTGCCAGCAGTTACGGCGGCGGGAGCTATACAGATACGCAGTATTTT. The encoded protein is CASSYGGGSYTDTQYF.

The gene calls are TRBV25-1 and TRBJ2-1, with D possibly matching TRBD2 (5 bases). The CDR3 runs 17 residues. Germline V CDR1 and CDR2: MGHDK, SYGVNS. V lost 4 bases and J lost 2, with 18 bases in between. The CDR3 DNA follows: TGTGCCAGCAGTGCAAACGGGCTAGCCGAAACCTACAATGAGCAGTTCTTC. This gives the protein CASSANGLAETYNEQFF.

This clonotype was seen a few times. The chain uses TRBV5-1 and TRBJ1-1; possible D gene TRBD1, 5 bases. The CDR3 extends over 14 amino acids. Trimming stripped 2 bases from V and 5 bases from J, with 13 bases between. The germline V gene encodes CDR1 SGHRS and CDR2 YFSETQ. The CDR3 protein is CASSFVGGGTEAFF. For the CDR3, the DNA is TGCGCCAGCAGCTTCGTCGGGGGAGGAACTGAAGCTTTCTTT.

A few counts support this clonotype. The chain is built from TRBV20-1 and TRBJ1-1, with 7 nucleotides matching TRBD1. The length of the CDR3 is 13 residues. The trim removed 6 bases at V and 1 base at J, leaving 5 bases unmatched. CDR1 DFQATT and CDR2 SNEGSKA come from the germline V gene (reference sequence). The DNA for the CDR3 is TGCAGTGCAGCCGGGACAGCGAACACTGAAGCTTTCTTT. Its translation is CSAAGTANTEAFF.

The rearrangement joins TRBV20-1 to TRBJ2-2; 10 bases align to TRBD2. Germline assignment: CDR1 DFQATT and CDR2 SNEGSKA (reference sequence). Trimming took 3 bases from V and 11 from J; bases not matched to a gene: 9. The length of the CDR3 is 14 residues. As DNA, the CDR3 is TGCAGTGCTAGTTCTCTAGCGGGAGTAGGAGAGCTGTTTTTT. Encoded protein: CSASSLAGVGELFF.

In this sample, this clonotype turned up a few times. The chain links TRBV2 to TRBJ2-5; possibly TRBD1 for D (6 bases). Germline V gene data show CDR1 as SNHLY and CDR2 as FYNNEI. Trimming cost V 1 base and J 2 bases, with 17 bases left between them. This CDR3 region has 17 residues. Here the CDR3 reads CASSEGSQGLVQETQYF. In DNA, the CDR3 is TGTGCCAGCAGTGAAGGGTCACAGGGATTGGTGCAAGAGACCCAGTACTTC.

This clonotype has just a few counts. The chain uses TRBV3-1 and TRBJ1-2; D unclear. V lost 4 bases and J 8 bases, leaving 11 bases between the germline ends. This CDR3 comprises 12 residues. CDR1 LGHDT and CDR2 YNNKEL come from the germline V gene (reference sequence). DNA for the CDR3: TGTGCCAGCAGCCTAGGTTCCTTCGGCTACACCTTC. Its translation is CASSLGSFGYTF.

The genes are TRBV20-1 and TRBJ1-5; D is possibly TRBD1 (6 bases). Trimming took 3 bases from V and 3 from J, leaving 15 bases between them. Germline loops: CDR1 DFQATT, CDR2 SNEGSKA (reference sequence). The CDR3 has 15 residues. The CDR3 DNA reads as TGCAGTGCTAGCCCCAGGGGTGGCATCAATCAGCCCCAGCATTTT. Encoded protein: CSASPRGGINQPQHF.

This clonotype showed up just a few times. V gene TRBV5-1 combines with J gene TRBJ2-3; 8 bases fit TRBD2. CDR1 and CDR2 from the germline V gene are SGHRS and YFSETQ. There are 17 residues in the CDR3. With V trimmed by 2 bases and J by 1 base, 9 bases remained unmatched. The CDR3 here is CASSFDGRAGGTDTQYF. The DNA for the CDR3 is TGCGCCAGCAGCTTCGACGGGAGGGCCGGAGGCACAGATACGCAGTATTTT.

The chain employs TRBV7-2 and TRBJ2-1; D possibly corresponds to TRBD1 (6 bases). CDR1 and CDR2 (germline): SGHTA, FQGNSA. V shed 1 base and J shed 3 bases, with 10 bases lying between them. This CDR3 has 15 residues. CDR3 in amino acids: CASSLEEDSYNEQFF. The CDR3 DNA reads as TGTGCCAGCAGCTTAGAGGAGGACAGCTACAATGAGCAGTTCTTC.